This is a list of T cell receptor beta chains from one sample in a study of cytomegalovirus exposure and HLA in healthy donors. Sequencing was performed with immunoSEQ multiplex PCR; in TCRdb, only in-frame clones are kept and a portion is missing. This table holds about 130,000 clones, 75% to 80% found once. The sequencing input was PBMCs. The receptors derive from a man aged 30 to 39 in good health and CMV-seronegative. CDR3s include the opening cysteine and the closing phenylalanine or tryptophan. A D gene is named only where the DNA matches it firmly. Only part of the rows carry a size: once, few, many, or a class if the clone is expanded.

v_gene	d_gene	abundance	j_gene	CDR3aa	CDR3nt
TRBV5-6	.	.	TRBJ1-3	CASSIMGGIGNTIYF	TGTGCCAGCAGCATAATGGGGGGAATTGGAAACACCATATATTTT
TRBV29-1	.	.	TRBJ1-2	CSVSLNYGYTF	TGCAGCGTTTCACTGAACTATGGCTACACCTTC
TRBV5-1	TRBD2	.	TRBJ2-3	CASSLVPWASGTTDTQYF	TGCGCCAGCAGCTTGGTGCCGTGGGCTAGCGGGACAACAGATACGCAGTATTTT
TRBV15	TRBD1	.	TRBJ1-1	CATSRVDRVKAFF	TGTGCCACCAGCAGAGTTGACAGGGTCAAAGCTTTCTTT
TRBV5-1	TRBD1	.	TRBJ2-7	CASSTSPGTVSYEQYF	TGCGCCAGCAGCACTTCTCCCGGGACAGTCTCCTACGAGCAGTACTTC
TRBV6-5	TRBD2	.	TRBJ2-1	CASSYYGGGYNEQFF	TGTGCCAGCAGTTACTACGGGGGGGGGTACAATGAGCAGTTCTTC
TRBV7-2	TRBD2	.	TRBJ2-2	CASSRGTSGNTGELFF	TGTGCCAGCAGCCGTGGGACTAGCGGGAACACCGGGGAGCTGTTTTTT
TRBV29-1	TRBD2	.	TRBJ2-7	CSVSGLAGVHEQYF	TGCAGCGTTTCCGGACTAGCGGGAGTGCACGAGCAGTACTTC
TRBV7-9	.	.	TRBJ2-2	CASSLSPLDTGELFF	TGTGCCAGCAGCTTGAGCCCATTGGACACCGGGGAGCTGTTTTTT
TRBV2	TRBD1	.	TRBJ2-1	CASSEFMPGQGNNNEQFF	TGTGCCAGCAGTGAATTTATGCCGGGACAGGGAAACAACAATGAGCAGTTCTTC
TRBV9	.	once	TRBJ2-1	CASSVATSLPFF	TGTGCCAGCAGCGTAGCTACTAGCCTCCCGTTCTTC
TRBV27	.	.	TRBJ2-7	CASSINLGSEQYF	TGTGCCAGCAGTATAAACCTAGGATCCGAGCAGTACTTC
TRBV11-2	.	.	TRBJ2-1	CASSFQLANEQFF	TGTGCCAGCAGCTTTCAACTAGCCAATGAGCAGTTCTTC
TRBV4-2	.	.	TRBJ2-3	CASSQEVYAQGRGTDTQYF	TGTGCCAGCAGCCAAGAGGTATACGCGCAGGGTCGGGGCACAGATACGCAGTATTTT
TRBV28	TRBD1	.	TRBJ1-1	CASTRTGPLTEAFF	TGTGCCAGCACCAGGACAGGGCCGCTCACTGAAGCTTTCTTT
TRBV6-4	TRBD1	few	TRBJ2-6	CASSGDSTSGANVLTF	TGTGCCAGCAGTGGGGACAGCACCTCTGGGGCCAACGTCCTGACTTTC
TRBV6-5	TRBD1	once	TRBJ2-2	CASRPQGAITGELFF	TGTGCCAGCAGACCCCAGGGGGCAATCACCGGGGAGCTGTTTTTT
TRBV14	.	.	TRBJ2-1	CASSQDRVLAQFF	TGTGCCAGCAGCCAAGATAGAGTCCTAGCTCAGTTCTTC
TRBV9	TRBD1	few	TRBJ2-7	CASSATGFGEQYF	TGTGCCAGCAGCGCGACAGGGTTCGGCGAGCAGTACTTC
TRBV7-9	TRBD1	.	TRBJ1-2	CSSSFQSLQGADYGYTF	TGTTCCAGCAGCTTCCAATCCCTACAGGGGGCGGATTATGGCTACACCTTC
TRBV6-5	.	.	TRBJ2-5	CASKYPSSASQYF	TGTGCCAGCAAGTACCCCTCTAGCGCCTCTCAGTACTTC
TRBV2	TRBD1	.	TRBJ2-7	CASSGQGSSYEQYF	TGTGCCAGCAGTGGACAGGGAAGCTCCTACGAGCAGTACTTC
TRBV27	.	.	TRBJ2-7	CASSLREHYEQYF	TGTGCCAGCAGTTTACGCGAGCACTACGAGCAGTACTTC
TRBV12-5	.	.	TRBJ1-1	CASGLPRGGETEAFF	TGTGCTAGTGGTTTGCCACGCGGGGGGGAGACTGAAGCTTTCTTT
TRBV5-1	TRBD1	.	TRBJ2-1	CASSYSPGTGTYNEQFF	TGCGCCAGCAGTTACTCCCCCGGGACAGGCACCTACAATGAGCAGTTCTTC
TRBV19	TRBD1	.	TRBJ1-1	CASSKPDRGLLDTEAFF	TGTGCCAGTAGTAAGCCTGACAGGGGGCTTTTGGACACTGAAGCTTTCTTT
TRBV11-2	TRBD1	.	TRBJ2-1	CASSLGGQGAGGFYNEQFF	TGTGCCAGCAGCTTAGGTGGTCAGGGGGCTGGCGGCTTCTACAATGAGCAGTTCTTC
TRBV7-3	TRBD2	.	TRBJ2-1	CASSRPLAGGPPSGYNEQFF	TGTGCCAGCAGCCGACCTCTAGCGGGAGGGCCCCCTTCCGGTTACAATGAGCAGTTCTTC
TRBV6-1	.	.	TRBJ2-5	CASSKSVLGGNF	TGTGCCAGTAGTAAAAGTGTACTAGGCGGGAACTTC
TRBV30	.	once	TRBJ2-7	CAWSVPGSYEQYF	TGTGCCTGGAGCGTCCCGGGGAGCTACGAGCAGTACTTC
TRBV6-4	.	once	TRBJ2-6	CASSAEGGSGANVLTF	TGTGCCAGCAGTGCCGAAGGGGGTTCAGGGGCCAACGTCCTGACTTTC
TRBV5-1	TRBD1	.	TRBJ2-7	CASGTGASSYEQYF	TGCGCCAGCGGGACAGGGGCTAGCTCCTACGAGCAGTACTTC
TRBV11-3	TRBD1	once	TRBJ2-1	CASSLDIQGAYNEQFF	TGTGCCAGCAGCTTAGATATCCAGGGGGCTTACAATGAGCAGTTCTTC
TRBV10-3	TRBD2	.	TRBJ2-1	CAIRTSGYNEQFF	TGTGCCATCCGGACTAGCGGCTACAATGAGCAGTTCTTC
TRBV5-4	TRBD2	few	TRBJ2-5	CASSWGTSGRRETQYF	TGTGCCAGCAGCTGGGGGACTAGCGGGAGGAGGGAGACCCAGTACTTC
TRBV19	.	once	TRBJ2-7	CASTYGTGSYEQYF	TGTGCCAGCACCTACGGAACAGGATCCTACGAGCAGTACTTC
TRBV7-6	.	.	TRBJ1-5	CASSPRGNQPQHF	TGTGCCAGCAGCCCGCGGGGCAATCAGCCCCAGCATTTT
TRBV10-1	TRBD2	.	TRBJ2-1	CASSSELAGGQFF	TGCGCCAGCAGCTCCGAGCTAGCGGGAGGGCAGTTCTTC
TRBV7-6	TRBD2	.	TRBJ2-2	CASSPGTSGASTGELFF	TGTGCCAGCAGCCCCGGGACTAGCGGGGCCTCCACCGGGGAGCTGTTTTTT
TRBV10-1	TRBD2	.	TRBJ2-5	CASSDAGGPDETQYF	TGCGCCAGCAGTGATGCGGGAGGGCCGGATGAGACCCAGTACTTC
TRBV4-1	.	few	TRBJ2-7	CASSQDPGFAYEQYF	TGCGCCAGCAGCCAAGATCCAGGTTTTGCCTACGAGCAGTACTTC
TRBV19	.	.	TRBJ1-1	CASSNTGLNTEAFF	TGTGCCAGTAGTAACACAGGGTTGAACACTGAAGCTTTCTTT
TRBV19	.	.	TRBJ2-1	CAVKSVASVYNEQFF	TGTGCCGTTAAATCTGTGGCTAGCGTTTACAATGAGCAGTTCTTC
TRBV2	.	few	TRBJ2-3	CASSVGQVGDTQYF	TGTGCCAGCAGTGTTGGTCAGGTTGGAGATACGCAGTATTTT